There are many counts of the clone carrying this TCR beta chain. Germline V gene sequence: CDR1 MNHNS, CDR2 SASEGT. V lost 2 bases and J lost 4, with 8 bases in between. CDR3 size: 13 residues. Indicated time point: pre-sensitization, week 0. Treatment given: therapeutic diphenylcyclopropenone sensitization with weekly scalp DPC. The library tagged individual cDNA molecules with unique molecular identifiers. TCRdb called the RACE reads again in MiXCR, with one record for every CDR3 protein. In the table there are around 100,000 distinct CDR3 sequences, 11% of which are singletons. The entry originates in a study of human T cells and chemical hapten exposure.

V and J are TRBV6-1 and TRBJ1-1, with D possibly being TRBD1 (5 bases). The specimen was whole blood, collected in connection with sensitization to the hapten diphenylcyclopropenone (DPC). This receptor was taken from an older woman with alopecia areata. Some clones in this sample may be carry-over from other donors' samples. The DNA of the CDR3 is TGTGCCAGCAGTGAACAGGGAGGCACTGAAGCTTTCTTT. Amino acid sequence: CASSEQGGTEAFF.